Each of the 29 T cell receptor beta chains below was sequenced from the same sample in a study of PD-L1 blockade in urothelial cancer. TCRdb keeps only in-frame clones here, not all; method: immunoSEQ multiplex PCR. The sample carries around 100,000 clones, 70% to 85% recorded once. Material: PBMCs, obtained around atezolizumab (anti-PD-L1) treatment. The receptors were sampled from a man between 45 and 60 years old with urothelial cancer.

This chain's CDR3 is CASTGTGDRRYF. The CDR3 DNA reads as TGCGCCAGCACCGGGACAGGGGACAGACGGTACTTC. The rearrangement uses TRBV5-1 and TRBJ2-7; 10 bases line up with TRBD1. V was clipped by 6 bases and J by 12 bases; unmatched bases: 9. Germline CDR1 and CDR2: SGHRS and YFSETQ. There are 12 residues in the CDR3.

This chain links TRBV25-1 with TRBJ1-2; TRBD1 matches at 9 bases. Germline V lookup: CDR1 MGHDK, CDR2 SYGVNS. The CDR3 spans 15 residues. V shed 3 bases and J 5 bases; nucleotides not matched to a gene: 7. CDR3 in amino acids: CASSDRTGVFYGYTF. As DNA, the CDR3 is TGTGCCAGCAGTGATCGGACAGGGGTTTTTTATGGCTACACCTTC.

The V gene is TRBV7-2, the J gene TRBJ2-3, with D hard to call. Trimming removed 1 base at V and 6 bases at J, with 14 bases between. The CDR3 is 15 amino acids. Germline V CDR1 and CDR2: SGHTA, FQGNSA. The CDR3 DNA reads TGTGCCAGCAGCTTAGGTCCCGGCGGTCTGGATACGCAGTATTTT. As protein: CASSLGPGGLDTQYF.

The J gene is TRBJ2-1, the V gene TRBV6-1, with D tentatively TRBD2 (6 bases). The CDR3 extends over 12 amino acids. Germline-derived CDR1 and CDR2 are MNHNS and SASEGT. V lost 3 bases to trimming and J lost 11 bases, with 11 bases between them. Written as DNA, the CDR3 is TGTGCCAGCAGTGAGAATCGGGAGAAGCAGTTCTTC. Translation: CASSENREKQFF.

The V and J genes are TRBV7-2 and TRBJ2-2; D may be TRBD2 (6 bases). Germline values: CDR1 SGHTA, CDR2 FQGNSA. V gave up 5 bases and J gave up 1 base, with 14 bases separating them. The CDR3 runs to 16 residues. The CDR3: CASSTSGTLNTGELFF. The DNA for the CDR3 is TGTGCCAGCAGCACCTCCGGGACTCTGAACACCGGGGAGCTGTTTTTT.

The chain couples TRBV28 to TRBJ2-1; no clear D gene. The CDR3 spans 12 residues. Germline V gene sequence: CDR1 MDHEN, CDR2 SYDVKM. V was pared by 6 bases and J by 8 bases, with 11 bases between. DNA of the CDR3: TGTGCCAGCAGCCTTCGGGTAGATGAGCAGTTCTTC. Translation: CASSLRVDEQFF.

A word on this clone: Other nucleotide sequences in the sample specify the same CDR3. This chain links TRBV5-1 with TRBJ2-1; TRBD2 matches at 10 bases. V lost 4 bases, J lost 4 bases, and 5 bases stayed unmatched. The CDR3 has 15 residues. Germline CDR1 reads SGHRS; CDR2 reads YFSETQ. The CDR3 loop reads CASSQTSGAYNEQFF. The CDR3 nucleotides are TGCGCCAGCAGCCAAACTAGCGGGGCTTACAATGAGCAGTTCTTC.

V and J are TRBV6-1 and TRBJ2-5; TRBD1 aligns across 7 bases. CDR1 is MNHNS, CDR2 SASEGT, per germline. V lost 4 bases, J lost 2 bases, and 4 bases stayed unmatched. This CDR3 spans 14 amino acids. The CDR3 DNA sequence: TGTGCCAGCAGTGGACAGACAGGGCAAGAGACCCAGTACTTC. It is translated as CASSGQTGQETQYF.

This sequence joins TRBV28 and TRBJ1-5; D is unclear. Germline CDR1 and CDR2: MDHEN and SYDVKM. V lost 5 bases to trimming and J lost 7 bases, with 6 bases between them. The CDR3 spans 11 residues. CDR3 DNA sequence: TGTGCCAGCAGTATGACACAGCCCCAGCATTTT. Translating gives CASSMTQPQHF.

V gene TRBV19 combines with J gene TRBJ2-1; tentatively, D is TRBD2 (5 bases). Germline CDR1 and CDR2: LNHDA and SQIVND (reference sequence). Trimming shortened V by 6 bases and J by 15 bases, and 18 bases separated the two germline ends. The CDR3 is made up of 12 amino acids. CDR3 nucleotide sequence: TGTGCCAGTAGAGCAGGCGGAAGTAGCGCGTTCTTC. Translation gives CASRAGGSSAFF.

This sequence joins TRBV5-3 and TRBJ2-5, with D unresolved. TRBV5-3 belongs to the ORF category, with a function that is uncertain. This CDR3 has 16 residues. V lost 5 bases, J lost 5 bases, and 22 bases lay in between. The CDR3 loop is CARSNSPSLRRETQYF. The CDR3 bases are TGTGCCAGAAGTAATTCGCCTTCCCTACGCCGGGAGACCCAGTACTTC.

In the case of this clone: At one end the junction does not follow the germline gene, possibly because of a read error. V usage is TRBV10-2 and J usage is TRBJ1-6; no clear D. Germline values: CDR1 WSHSY, CDR2 SAAADI. The CDR3 sequence is 15 residues long. In DNA form, the CDR3 reads TGCACCAGCAGTGATTCCGGGATTTATAATTCACCCCTCCACTTT. Its protein is CTSSDSGIYNSPLHF.

The CDR3 is CASSQPGQRNTIYF. CDR3 coding DNA: TGTGCCAGCAGCCAGCCGGGACAGAGAAACACCATATATTTT. The gene calls are TRBV9 and TRBJ1-3; TRBD1 matches 7 bases. CDR3 length: 14 residues. CDR1 SGDLS and CDR2 YYNGEE come from the germline V gene. V lost 4 bases and J lost 5; bases outside the gene matches: 6.

The CDR3 bases are TGTGCCAGCAGCTTAGCGGGACAGGGGTATGGTAGCACTGAAGCTTTCTTT. Its protein product is CASSLAGQGYGSTEAFF. The chain couples TRBV7-8 to TRBJ1-1; 10 bases fit TRBD1. Germline loops: CDR1 SGHVS, CDR2 FQNEAQ. The V gene end was trimmed by 0 bases and the J gene end by 4 bases; junction bases not matched to a gene: 8. This CDR3 contains 17 residues.

The V gene is TRBV4-2, the J gene TRBJ2-3; the D gene is possibly TRBD2 (5 bases). V lost 1 base and J lost 0, with 8 bases in between. Germline values: CDR1 LGHNA, CDR2 YNFKEQ. CDR3 length: 15 residues. The CDR3 is CASSQVALSTDTQYF. The CDR3 DNA is TGTGCCAGCAGCCAAGTAGCGCTAAGCACAGATACGCAGTATTTT.

The DNA of the CDR3 is TGCGCCAGCAGCTTGGCCAGTCAGGCCGAAAAACTGTTTTTT. Amino acids: CASSLASQAEKLFF. The chain is built from TRBV5-1 and TRBJ1-4; no firm D call. Germline V gene lookup returns CDR1 SGHRS and CDR2 YFSETQ. The V and J ends lost 0 bases and 8 bases respectively, with 11 bases between them. The CDR3 loop spans 14 amino acids.

The rearrangement uses TRBV9 and TRBJ2-7; 8 nucleotides align to TRBD2. From germline, CDR1 is SGDLS and CDR2 YYNGEE. Trimming cost V 4 bases and J 4 bases; bases outside gene matches: 7. This CDR3 has 14 amino acids. CDR3 in DNA: TGTGCCAGCAGCAGCACTAGCGGCGTTTACGAGCAGTACTTC. Translation gives CASSSTSGVYEQYF.

The chain combines TRBV9 with TRBJ2-2, with D possibly matching TRBD2 (6 bases). The germline gives CDR1 SGDLS, CDR2 YYNGEE. The CDR3 consists of 17 residues. The V end lost 0 bases, the J end lost 0 bases, and 12 bases lay between the germline ends. The CDR3 DNA reads as TGTGCCAGCAGCGTAGATCCTCAGCGGGCGAACACCGGGGAGCTGTTTTTT. This encodes CASSVDPQRANTGELFF.

The chain recombines TRBV4-1 with TRBJ2-1; 10 bases are a match to TRBD1. CDR1 and CDR2 from the germline V gene are MGHRA and YSYEKL. The CDR3 consists of 16 residues. The V segment lost 1 base and the J segment 7 bases; nucleotides outside the gene matches: 7. In DNA, the CDR3 is TGCGCCAGCAGCCAAGGAAAGGACAGGGGGTGGAATGAGCAGTTCTTC. As protein: CASSQGKDRGWNEQFF.

The V call is TRBV4-2, the J call TRBJ2-5; 10 nucleotides align to TRBD2. The CDR3 has 17 residues. Germline values: CDR1 LGHNA, CDR2 YNFKEQ. V trimming: 0 bases; J trimming: 2 bases; junction bases outside the gene matches: 6. CDR3 protein: CASSQDLLGLAQETQYF. The DNA for the CDR3 is TGTGCCAGCAGCCAAGACTTGCTGGGACTAGCGCAAGAGACCCAGTACTTC.

V usage is TRBV4-2 and J usage is TRBJ2-7; TRBD1 matches 7 bases. The germline CDR1 and CDR2 sequences are LGHNA and YNFKEQ. V was clipped by 0 bases and J by 6 bases; unmatched bases: 11. The CDR3 loop spans 16 amino acids. The CDR3 DNA sequence: TGTGCCAGCAGCCAAGAGGTATCAAGGGGGCTTCGCGAGCAGTACTTC. This sequence encodes CASSQEVSRGLREQYF.

This clone was counted a few times. The chain employs TRBV2 and TRBJ2-4; 10 nucleotides match TRBD2. The CDR3 runs to 15 residues. Germline assignment: CDR1 SNHLY and CDR2 FYNNEI. V shed 6 bases, J shed 6 bases, and the junction held 8 bases outside the gene matches. CDR3 nucleotides: TGTGCCAGCAGCCTAGCGGGGGTAGGGGGAAACATTCAGTACTTC. Translated, it gives CASSLAGVGGNIQYF.

This clone is a singleton in its sample. The CDR3 nucleotides read TGCGCCAGCAGCTGGACTAGCGGAAAAACAGATACGCAGTATTTT. Encoded protein: CASSWTSGKTDTQYF. J is TRBJ2-3 and V is TRBV5-1; 10 bases agree with TRBD2. V shed 3 bases, J shed 3 bases, and the junction held 4 bases outside the gene matches. This CDR3 has 15 residues. Germline CDR1 and CDR2: SGHRS and YFSETQ.

This clone occurred once. V usage is TRBV28 and J usage is TRBJ1-2; TRBD1 is a possible D gene (5 bases). From germline, CDR1 is MDHEN and CDR2 SYDVKM. This CDR3 region has 15 residues. Between the trimmed V and J ends, which lost 3 bases and 3 bases, there was a span of 14 bases. CDR3 in amino acids: CASSFAVGVDYGYTF. In DNA, the CDR3 is TGTGCCAGCAGTTTCGCTGTAGGGGTCGACTATGGCTACACCTTC.

The chain has TRBV19 and TRBJ1-2; 7 bases align to TRBD1. From germline, CDR1 is LNHDA and CDR2 SQIVND (reference sequence). The CDR3 is made up of 12 amino acids. The V and J ends lost 6 bases and 7 bases, in that order; junction bases with no gene match: 5. Here the CDR3 reads CASSLQGFGYTF. The DNA for the CDR3 is TGTGCCAGTAGCTTACAGGGGTTTGGCTACACCTTC. Full variable domain (outside the CDR3, taken from reference TRBV19 and TRBJ1-2): DGGITQSPKYLFRKEGQNVTLSCEQNLNHDAMYWYRQDPGQGLRLIYYSQIVNDFQKGDIAEGYSVSREKKESFPLTVTSAQKNPTAFYLCASSLQGFGYTFGSGTRLTVV.

The rearrangement uses TRBV11-2 and TRBJ2-1; maybe TRBD1 (6 bases). V was clipped by 5 bases and J by 8 bases, with 10 bases between them. Germline assignment: CDR1 SGHAT and CDR2 FQNNGV. CDR3 length equals 12 residues. The DNA of the CDR3 is TGTGCCAGCAGCCTCAGGGGCGATGAGCAGTTCTTC. As protein: CASSLRGDEQFF.

The chain recombines TRBV7-2 with TRBJ2-2, with 10 bases fitting TRBD2. V trimming: 5 bases; J trimming: 8 bases; junction bases outside the gene matches: 8. The germline CDR1 and CDR2 sequences are SGHTA and FQGNSA. The CDR3 totals 15 residues. CDR3 in DNA: TGTGCCAGCAGCCGGGAAACTAGCGGGAAAGGGGAGCTGTTTTTT. Protein sequence: CASSRETSGKGELFF. The whole variable domain, remainder taken from reference TRBV7-2 and TRBJ2-2, is GAGVSQSPSNKVTEKGKDVELRCDPISGHTALYWYRQSLGQGLEFLIYFQGNSAPDKSGLPSDRFSAERTGGSVSTLTIQRTQQEDSAVYLCASSRETSGKGELFFGEGSRLTVL.

The V call is TRBV19, the J call TRBJ2-3; TRBD1 matches 7 bases. The V segment lost 3 bases and the J segment 5 bases; nucleotides outside the gene matches: 8. Germline loops: CDR1 LNHDA, CDR2 SQIVND (reference sequence). The CDR3 length is 15 residues. CDR3 coding DNA: TGTGCCAGTAGTATTCGGGACAGTGATGGAGATACGCAGTATTTT. Its translation is CASSIRDSDGDTQYF.

The rearrangement joins TRBV6-6 to TRBJ2-3; tentative D call: TRBD1 (6 bases). CDR3 length: 13 residues. Germline lookup yields CDR1 MNHNY and CDR2 SVGAGI (reference sequence). V shed 6 bases and J shed 0 bases, with 7 bases lying between them. The CDR3 loop reads CASRGASTDTQYF. CDR3 DNA sequence: TGTGCCAGCAGGGGGGCGAGCACAGATACGCAGTATTTT.